This T cell receptor beta chain derives from a study of T cells in Graves' hyperthyroidism and ophthalmopathy (dated by TCRdb to between 2018 and 2021). For context, the study as a whole: Peripheral blood samples were taken at initial diagnosis, before any treatment was given. To identify TCR V-J signatures that set the groups apart, the researchers used a discovery cohort of 100 patients, made up of about 44 with Graves' ophthalmopathy and 57 with stable Graves' hyperthyroidism. The study also compared thyroid tissue and blood T-cell repertoires from about six Graves' hyperthyroidism patients. Prospective prediction of ophthalmopathy was tested in an independent validation cohort of some 20 hyperthyroidism patients and 15 to 17 patients who later progressed to ophthalmopathy. The paper reports TCR Vbeta CDR3 sequencing of more than 120 peripheral blood samples: 40 to 45 ophthalmopathy, roughly 80 hyperthyroidism and around 17 progressor patients. Once sampling was done, hyperthyroidism patients were given methimazole at a starting dose of 30 mg daily, whereas ophthalmopathy patients were given high-dose intravenous methylprednisolone. The 75 to 100 discovery patients were randomly split 7:3 into training and test sets.

Hyperthyroidism patients were newly diagnosed, with disease duration under 2 months, and aged 18 to 65 years. Exclusion was applied to patients with uncontrolled infections, other autoimmune diseases, pregnancy or lactation. Clinical symptoms, serum thyroxine and TRAb, thyroid ultrasound, and orbital computed tomography formed the basis for the diagnoses. Blood from progressor patients was drawn when they were first diagnosed with hyperthyroidism, before any ophthalmopathy symptoms appeared. PBMCs were isolated from 8 to 10 ml of fresh peripheral blood by Ficoll-Paque density gradient centrifugation. Patients classed as progressors first received a Graves' hyperthyroidism diagnosis and then went on to develop ophthalmopathy during follow-up. Total RNA was extracted using Trizol reagent, and RNA quality was assessed on an Agilent 2100 Bioanalyzer. TCR beta CDR3 regions were amplified from RNA transcripts. A first-round RT-PCR of the TCR CDR3 used the HTBI primer set with the Qiagen OneStep RT-PCR kit. Libraries were constructed in a second round of multiplex PCR, after which size selection and purification were carried out. The libraries were sequenced on an Illumina HiSeq2000 using paired-end 100 bp reads. Per the original workflow: SOAPnuke was used to process the raw data, removing reads that contained adapters or uncalled bases, had a mean Phred below 15, or lacked an exact match to the constant primer or identifier. COPE v1.2.5 was used to merge high-quality paired reads, and clonotypes were defined as unique nucleotide sequences. Clonotypes were aligned to IMGT TRBV, TRBD and TRBJ reference segments using MiTCR v1.1. Only V-J combinations with frequency above 0.0001, covering about 99% of repertoires, were analysed. A TCS score was defined as the ratio of F50 (clonal expansion) to E x V (chaos), with BLOSUM62-based TCRdist applied between CDR3 peptides within each V-J. Welch's t-statistics and random forest reduced 500 to 550 V-J features to 13, which were used in a naive Bayes classifier (R e1071). TCRdb reworked the public reads: Q25 trimming with fastp, MiXCR clone assembly, productive beta chains retained. Identical CDR3 protein sequences are pooled into one entry, listed with their most common genes and DNA. The V and J calls were determined by TCRdb, not by the authors. Across this sample there are hundreds of thousands of distinct CDR3 sequences, with approximately 15% seen only once. The top ten clones comprise almost 6% of the sample.

Concerning this clonotype: What antigen it recognizes has not been identified. The input lacks base qualities; no much larger clone sits a single base away.

According to the germline V gene, CDR1 reads MNHNS and CDR2 reads SASEGT. Counted from cysteine to phenylalanine, this CDR3 has 14 amino acids. Just the 42-base CDR3 DNA is kept, in frame starting at base 1. V sheds 6 bases and J sheds 8 bases, leaving 17 bases between their ends. The full study reports these points: Ophthalmopathy was separated from stable hyperthyroidism by a 13 V-J signature model, with about 86% sensitivity and about 81% specificity obtained in cross-validation and 80%/75% obtained in testing. No statistical method was used to fix the sample size in advance, and group allocation was not hidden from the investigators. In validation, the model predicted progression to ophthalmopathy a median of about 6 months before onset, with about 67% sensitivity and nearly 75% specificity. Most expanded thyroid clonotypes (frequency above 0.001) were also detected in blood, a finding suggesting that blood repertoires may reflect thyroid immune responses.

Sequenced input: blood. This clonotype was sampled from a woman between 25 and 40 years old with Graves' hyperthyroidism that later progressed to Graves' ophthalmopathy. The chain couples TRBV6-1 to TRBJ2-1; perhaps TRBD1 is the D gene, with 6 bases matching. The CDR3 protein: CASRAGTSMHEQFF. In nucleotides, the sequence is TGTGCCAGCAGGGCCGGGACAAGCATGCATGAGCAGTTCTTC.